This T cell receptor (beta chain) appears in the sequencing data of a study of blood T cell repertoires in COVID-19. Study background: From the United States, Italy and Spain came samples of acute and convalescent COVID-19. PBMCs, B-cell-depleted T cells, or T cells were the source of the cDNA or gDNA that made up the material.

Original analysis: Cell counts per sample came from amplifying reference gene primers. Assay: immunoSEQ multiplex PCR; the TCRdb copy retains only in-frame clones and omits some. Clone size and the V and J calls come from that table; the DNA yielded D and trimming. The sample consists of roughly 29,000 clones, under 80% of them appearing once. Germline V gene lookup returns CDR1 SGHAT and CDR2 FQNNGV. CDR3 length: 13 residues. V dropped 5 bases and J dropped 3 bases, with 9 bases sitting between them. The sample was peripheral blood. This chain connects TRBV11-2 to TRBJ2-3; D uncertain. The source of this sequence is a woman aged 70 to 79 with active or convalescent COVID-19. This CDR3 reads CASSLAWTDTQYF. CDR3 in DNA: TGTGCCAGCAGCCTCGCGTGGACAGATACGCAGTATTTT. The entire variable domain, with the rest obtained from reference TRBV11-2 and TRBJ2-3, is as follows: EAGVAQSPRYKIIEKRQSVAFWCNPISGHATLYWYQQILGQGPKLLIQFQNNGVVDDSQLPKDRFSAERLKGVDSTLKIQPAKLEDSAVYLCASSLAWTDTQYFGPGTRLTVL.